These T cell receptor beta chains were read from a single sample in a study of blood T cells in healthy people across ages. TCRdb fed the 5' RACE reads into MiXCR, producing one record per CDR3 protein. The table records about 1.4 million distinct CDR3 sequences, around 59% of them present only once. The sequenced sample consisted of blood. These receptor sequences come from a man between 18 and 35 years old in good health. Each CDR3 is given with its conserved first and last residue. D genes are given only for firm matches. Not every row has a clone size; where given, it reads once, few, many or a size class.

TRBJ2-1 | few | . | TRBV27 | 15 | CASSPPGRGASEQFF | TGTGCCAGCAGTCCCCCTGGGAGGGGGGCATCTGAGCAGTTCTTC
TRBJ1-2 | . | . | TRBV6-6 | 15 | CASSYPGGVGYGYTF | TGTGCCAGCAGTTACCCGGGGGGCGTAGGGTATGGCTACACCTTC
TRBJ2-7 | . | . | TRBV11-2 | 14 | CASSFGASGFEQYF | TGTGCCAGCAGCTTTGGGGCGAGCGGTTTCGAGCAGTACTTC
TRBJ2-3 | . | TRBD1 | TRBV6-2/TRBV6-3 | 12 | CASWTGADTQYF | TGTGCCAGCTGGACAGGGGCAGATACGCAGTATTTT
TRBJ2-3 | . | . | TRBV20-1 | 12 | CSARSTTDTQYF | TGCAGTGCTAGATCAACCACAGATACGCAGTATTTT
TRBJ2-7 | . | . | TRBV28 | 16 | CASSFTVRSMGYEQYF | TGTGCCAGCAGTTTCACGGTCAGATCGATGGGCTACGAGCAGTACTTC
TRBJ2-5 | . | TRBD1 | TRBV4-1 | 15 | CASSQQGTGQETQYF | TGCGCCAGCAGCCAACAAGGGACAGGCCAAGAGACCCAGTACTTC
TRBJ2-5 | few | . | TRBV13 | 14 | CASSPPFREETQYF | TGTGCCAGCAGCCCCCCTTTTCGCGAAGAGACCCAGTACTTC
TRBJ2-3 | . | . | TRBV10-3 | 15 | CAIHGGPVSGYTQYF | TGTGCCATACACGGGGGCCCGGTGTCAGGATATACGCAGTATTTT
TRBJ2-3 | . | . | TRBV2 | 16 | CASMHRDPGRADTQYF | TGTGCCAGCATGCACCGGGACCCCGGCCGTGCAGATACGCAGTATTTT
TRBJ2-7 | . | TRBD1 | TRBV15 | 16 | CATSSFSGGGSYEQYF | TGTGCCACCAGCAGCTTCTCAGGGGGCGGGTCCTACGAGCAGTACTTC
TRBJ2-5 | . | TRBD1 | TRBV10-3 | 16 | CAISTTETGNWETQYF | TGTGCCATCAGTACTACTGAGACAGGGAATTGGGAGACCCAGTACTTC
TRBJ2-7 | few | TRBD2 | TRBV7-2 | 18 | CASSTGLAERDPSYEQYF | TGTGCCAGCAGTACGGGACTAGCAGAGAGGGACCCCTCCTACGAGCAGTACTTC
TRBJ1-6 | . | . | TRBV20-1 | 14 | CSARDRTGNSPLHF | TGCAGTGCTAGAGATCGAACCGGCAATTCACCCCTCCACTTT
TRBJ2-7 | . | TRBD2 | TRBV29-1 | 14 | CSVGGSGLPWEQYF | TGCAGCGTTGGGGGTTCGGGACTACCGTGGGAGCAGTACTTC
TRBJ1-1 | . | . | TRBV6-6 | 14 | CASSDSLRDTEAFF | TGTGCCAGCAGTGACTCTCTCCGGGACACTGAAGCTTTCTTT
TRBJ2-7 | . | . | TRBV21-1 | 16 | CASSILPGPLRHEQYF | TGTGCCAGCAGCATCTTGCCGGGCCCCCTTCGGCACGAGCAGTACTTC
TRBJ2-3 | . | . | TRBV6-5 | 14 | CASSRQPGTDTQYF | TGCGCCAGCAGTCGACAGCCTGGTACAGATACGCAGTATTTT
TRBJ2-7 | . | . | TRBV10-3 | 12 | CAISEAVYEQYF | TGTGCCATCAGTGAGGCAGTCTACGAGCAGTACTTC
TRBJ1-5 | once | . | TRBV6-2/TRBV6-3 | 14 | CATFETRGNQPQHF | TGTGCCACCTTTGAGACTCGGGGCAATCAGCCCCAGCATTTT
TRBJ1-1 | once | TRBD1 | TRBV7-2 | 17 | CASSLGGMGTGNTEAFF | TGTGCCAGCAGCTTAGGGGGGATGGGGACAGGGAACACTGAAGCTTTCTTT
TRBJ1-2 | . | . | TRBV5-1 | 13 | CASSLGPRRGYTF | TGCGCCAGCAGCTTGGGGCCCCGCCGGGGCTACACCTTC
TRBJ1-1 | . | . | TRBV27 | 11 | CARSSCTEAFF | TGTGCCAGGTCTTCCTGCACTGAAGCTTTCTTT
TRBJ2-7 | . | . | TRBV20-1 | 14 | CSVARLGRESEQYF | TGCAGTGTCGCCCGGTTGGGACGTGAGTCCGAGCAGTACTTC
TRBJ2-1 | . | TRBD2 | TRBV7-8 | 14 | CAGSSTSGHNEQFF | TGTGCCGGCAGCTCCACTAGCGGCCACAATGAGCAGTTCTTC
TRBJ2-7 | . | . | TRBV6-2/TRBV6-3 | 13 | CASSHGLHYEQYF | TGTGCCAGCAGCCACGGACTACACTACGAGCAGTACTTC
TRBJ2-7 | . | TRBD1 | TRBV5-1 | 15 | CASSPQRTGAYEQYF | TGCGCCAGCAGCCCCCAGCGGACAGGAGCCTACGAGCAGTACTTC
TRBJ2-3 | . | TRBD1 | TRBV15 | 15 | CATRAGQGNTDTQYF | TGTGCCACCAGAGCGGGACAGGGGAACACAGATACGCAGTATTTT